Following are 3 T cell receptor beta chains from one sample sequenced in a study of CD8+ T cells in alopecia areata. The sorting of pooled cutaneous lymph node cells relied on CD4, CD8alpha, NKG2D, NKG2ACE and other markers. Reverse transcription of extracted RNA yielded cDNA, which provided the sequencing template. Using immunoSEQ multiplex PCR, the repertoire was profiled, and TCRdb retains in-frame clones only, with some absent. In total the sample includes over 250,000 clones, none of them seen once. The sample consisted of CD4+ T cells sorted from a lymph node. Every receptor here comes from a C3H/HeJ mouse with alopecia areata. This line is of MHC haplotype H2-k.

This clone has only a few counts. The gene names here belong to mouse. The CDR3 end falls 4 residues outside the read, so it is completed with the germline J gene. The chain carries TRBV13-2 and TRBJ1-2, with TRBD1 as a possible D gene (5 bases). V lost 3 bases and J 1 base, leaving 7 bases between the germline ends. This CDR3 spans 13 amino acids. CDR1 and CDR2 from the germline V gene are NNHNN and SYGAGS (reference sequence). CDR3 region: CASGGRVNSDYTF. The DNA read from the CDR3 is TGTGCCAGCGGTGGCAGGGTAAACTCC.

This clone was detected only a few times. Gene names and germline refer to mouse. The read falls 4 residues short of the CDR3 end, and the missing part is taken from the germline J gene. The chain employs TRBV13-1 and TRBJ2-3, with a possible D match to TRBD1 (5 bases). Germline loops: CDR1 NSHNY, CDR2 SYGAGN. Trimming removed 2 bases at V and 0 bases at J, with 10 bases between. CDR3 length equals 15 residues. The CDR3 protein is CASSEDNSSAETLYF. CDR3 DNA, as far as it was read: TGTGCCAGCAGTGAGGACAATTCTAGTGCAGAA.

In regard to this clone: Mouse gene names apply. The read ends 4 residues shy of where the CDR3 ends; the end is completed using the germline J gene. The rearrangement joins TRBV13-2 to TRBJ2-5; D may be TRBD1 (6 bases). CDR3 length: 13 residues. Germline lookup yields CDR1 NNHNN and CDR2 SYGAGS (reference sequence). The sequenced CDR3 bases are TGTGCCAGCGGTGACTACAGGGAAGAC. Encoded protein: CASGDYRED. The whole CDR3 protein is CASGDYREDTQYF.